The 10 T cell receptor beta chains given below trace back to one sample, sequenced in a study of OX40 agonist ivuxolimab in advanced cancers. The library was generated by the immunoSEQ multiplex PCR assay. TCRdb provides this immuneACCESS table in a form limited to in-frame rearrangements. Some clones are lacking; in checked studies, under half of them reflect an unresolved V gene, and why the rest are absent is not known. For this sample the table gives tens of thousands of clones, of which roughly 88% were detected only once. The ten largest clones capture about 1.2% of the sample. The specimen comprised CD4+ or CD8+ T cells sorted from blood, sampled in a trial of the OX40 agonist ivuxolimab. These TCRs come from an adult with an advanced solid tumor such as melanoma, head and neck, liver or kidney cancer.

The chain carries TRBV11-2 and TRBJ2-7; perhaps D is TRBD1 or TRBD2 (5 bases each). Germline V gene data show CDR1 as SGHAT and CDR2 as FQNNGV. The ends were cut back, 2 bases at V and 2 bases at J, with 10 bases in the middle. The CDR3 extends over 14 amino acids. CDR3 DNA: TGTGCCAGCAGCTTAAGTAGGGGAGCCTACGAGCAGTACTTC. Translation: CASSLSRGAYEQYF.

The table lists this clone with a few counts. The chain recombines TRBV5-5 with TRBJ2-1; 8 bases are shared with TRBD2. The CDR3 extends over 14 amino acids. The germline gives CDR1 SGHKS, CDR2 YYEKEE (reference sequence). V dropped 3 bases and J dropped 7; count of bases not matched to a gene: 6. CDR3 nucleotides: TGTGCCAGCAGCTCCGGCGGGAGGTCGAATGAGCAGTTCTTC. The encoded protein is CASSSGGRSNEQFF.

Here the CDR3 reads CASSRDGGPSFELFF. DNA of the CDR3: TGTGCCAGCAGCCGAGACGGGGGACCAAGTTTTGAGCTGTTTTTT. The chain joins TRBV4-2 to TRBJ2-2, with a tentative D call TRBD2 (6 bases). Germline V gene sequence: CDR1 LGHNA, CDR2 YNFKEQ. Trimming took 4 bases from V and 11 from J, leaving 20 bases between them. The CDR3 length is 15 residues.

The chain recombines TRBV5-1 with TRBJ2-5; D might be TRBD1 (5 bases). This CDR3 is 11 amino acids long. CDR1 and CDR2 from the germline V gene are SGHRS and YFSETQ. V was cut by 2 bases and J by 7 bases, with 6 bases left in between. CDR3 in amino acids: CASSFDRTQYF. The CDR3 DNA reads TGCGCCAGCAGCTTTGACAGGACCCAGTACTTC.

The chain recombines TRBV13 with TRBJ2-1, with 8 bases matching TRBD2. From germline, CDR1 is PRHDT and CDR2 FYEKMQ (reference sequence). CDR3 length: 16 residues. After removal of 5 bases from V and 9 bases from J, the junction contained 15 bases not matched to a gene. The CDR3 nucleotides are TGTGCCAGCAGCAATGACCGGGAGGGGCGATATGGTGAGCAGTTCTTC. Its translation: CASSNDREGRYGEQFF.

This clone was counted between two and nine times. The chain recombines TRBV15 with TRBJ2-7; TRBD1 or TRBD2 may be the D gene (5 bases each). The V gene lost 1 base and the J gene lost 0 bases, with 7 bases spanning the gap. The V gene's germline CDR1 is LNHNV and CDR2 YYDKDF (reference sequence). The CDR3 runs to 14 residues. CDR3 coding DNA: TGTGCCACCAGCAGAGCTGGGACCTCCTACGAGCAGTACTTC. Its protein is CATSRAGTSYEQYF.

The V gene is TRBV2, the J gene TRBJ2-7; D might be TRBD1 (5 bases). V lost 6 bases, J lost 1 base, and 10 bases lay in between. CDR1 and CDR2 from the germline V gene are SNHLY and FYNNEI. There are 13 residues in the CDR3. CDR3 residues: CASRDDRSYEQYF. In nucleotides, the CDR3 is TGTGCCAGCAGGGATGACAGATCCTACGAGCAGTACTTC.

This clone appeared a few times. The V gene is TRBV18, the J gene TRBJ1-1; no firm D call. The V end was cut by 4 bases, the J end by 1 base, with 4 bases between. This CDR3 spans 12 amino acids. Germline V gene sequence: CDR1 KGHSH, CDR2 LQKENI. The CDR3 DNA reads TGTGCCAGCTCACAGGAGAACACTGAAGCTTTCTTT. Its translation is CASSQENTEAFF.

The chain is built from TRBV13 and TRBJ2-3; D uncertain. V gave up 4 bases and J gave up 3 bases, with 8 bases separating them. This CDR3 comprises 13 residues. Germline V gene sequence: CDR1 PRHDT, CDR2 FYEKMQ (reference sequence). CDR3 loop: CASSYERTDTQYF. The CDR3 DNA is TGTGCCAGCAGCTACGAACGAACAGATACGCAGTATTTT.

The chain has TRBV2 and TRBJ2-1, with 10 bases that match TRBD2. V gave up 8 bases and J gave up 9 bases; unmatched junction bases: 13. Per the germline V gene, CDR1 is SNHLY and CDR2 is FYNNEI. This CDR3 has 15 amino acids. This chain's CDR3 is CASSEKSGRVGEQFF. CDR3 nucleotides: TGTGCCAGCTCCGAGAAGAGCGGGAGGGTGGGTGAGCAGTTCTTC.